Presented here are 17 T cell receptor beta chains from one specimen sequenced in a study of blood T cell repertoires in COVID-19. The method was immunoSEQ multiplex PCR; TCRdb's version includes in-frame clones alone and lacks a portion of them. The sample carries 80,000 to 95,000 clones, approximately 88% recorded once. Sequenced: peripheral blood. The receptors come from a woman aged 80 or over with active or convalescent COVID-19.

This chain joins TRBV7-7 and TRBJ2-2, with D perhaps matching TRBD1 (6 bases). From germline, CDR1 is SSHAT and CDR2 FNYEAQ (reference sequence). This CDR3 region has 13 residues. The ends were cut back, 5 bases at V and 8 bases at J, with 12 bases in the middle. Here the CDR3 DNA reads TGTGCCAGCAGCCTACAGGGTTTTGGGGAGCTGTTTTTT. Its protein is CASSLQGFGELFF.

The V gene is TRBV7-6, the J gene TRBJ2-7; TRBD1 matches at 9 bases. The CDR3 spans 15 residues. Germline loops: CDR1 SGHVS, CDR2 FNYEAQ. V lost 5 bases and J lost 0; bases outside the gene matches: 5. CDR3 sequence reads: CASSQTGGSSYEQYF. For the CDR3, the DNA is TGTGCCAGCAGCCAAACAGGGGGCAGCTCCTACGAGCAGTACTTC.

The V and J genes are TRBV5-1 and TRBJ1-1; D may be TRBD1 (6 bases). Trimming took off 4 bases at V and 1 base at J, with 14 bases between the two ends. The germline gives CDR1 SGHRS, CDR2 YFSETQ. The CDR3 has 15 amino acids. CDR3 DNA: TGCGCCAGCAGCGTGGATGGACAGAGGAACACTGAAGCTTTCTTT. Protein sequence: CASSVDGQRNTEAFF.

The chain recombines TRBV9 with TRBJ1-6; D may be TRBD1 (6 bases). V lost 0 bases to trimming and J lost 10 bases, with 14 bases between them. CDR3 length: 15 amino acids. Germline CDR1 SGDLS, CDR2 YYNGEE. The CDR3 loop is CASSVDTGRTSPLHF. CDR3 in DNA: TGTGCCAGCAGCGTAGACACAGGGCGGACGTCACCCCTCCACTTT.

The chain combines TRBV9 with TRBJ1-2, with D unresolved. The CDR3 is 16 amino acids. The V gene lost 0 bases and the J gene lost 4 bases, with 16 bases spanning the gap. Germline lookup yields CDR1 SGDLS and CDR2 YYNGEE. As DNA, the CDR3 is TGTGCCAGCAGCGTAGGAAGTTCGCGGGGTTTCTATGGCTACACCTTC. It yields the protein CASSVGSSRGFYGYTF.

The chain links TRBV9 to TRBJ2-5; TRBD1 agrees at 8 bases. The CDR3 has 16 amino acids. Germline V gene data show CDR1 as SGDLS and CDR2 as YYNGEE. Trimming removed 7 bases from V and 4 bases from J; junction bases left unmatched: 15. CDR3 protein: CASLPGAGGEVETQYF. The CDR3 region has the DNA TGTGCCAGCCTACCTGGGGCAGGGGGCGAGGTAGAGACCCAGTACTTC.

The CDR3: CASSLQGSYEQYF. As DNA, the CDR3 is TGCGCCAGCAGCTTGCAGGGTTCCTACGAGCAGTACTTC. J is TRBJ2-7 and V is TRBV5-1; a possible D gene is TRBD1 (5 bases). This CDR3 region has 13 residues. V was shortened by 1 base and J by 1 base, with 6 bases between the two germline ends. Per germline, CDR1 SGHRS and CDR2 YFSETQ.

In its sample, this clone was seen a few times. The chain is built from TRBV20-1 and TRBJ2-7; D is possibly TRBD1 (5 bases). CDR1 DFQATT and CDR2 SNEGSKA come from the germline V gene (reference sequence). The CDR3 length is 16 residues. The ends were cut back, 3 bases at V and 7 bases at J, with 25 bases in the middle. The CDR3 sequence is CSASYEGRTMKMEQYF. The CDR3 coding sequence is TGCAGTGCTAGTTACGAAGGCAGGACAATGAAGATGGAGCAGTACTTC.

The chain combines TRBV7-9 with TRBJ1-6; perhaps TRBD1 as D (6 bases). This CDR3 region has 14 residues. Germline CDR1 is SEHNR and CDR2 is FQNEAQ (reference sequence). Trimming removed 6 bases at V and 6 bases at J, with 12 bases between. The CDR3 DNA follows: TGTGCCAGCAGTGAAACAGGGCTTAATTCACCCCTCCACTTT. It yields the protein CASSETGLNSPLHF.

The chain combines TRBV7-9 with TRBJ1-5, with D possibly matching TRBD1 (5 bases). CDR1 SEHNR and CDR2 FQNEAQ come from the germline V gene (reference sequence). The CDR3 contains 14 residues. V was trimmed by 2 bases and J by 12 bases, leaving 17 bases between them. For the CDR3, the DNA is TGTGCCAGCAGCTTACGGGGGGATTGGGATCTCCAGCATTTT. Translated, it gives CASSLRGDWDLQHF.

The chain joins TRBV19 to TRBJ1-2; 8 positions agree with TRBD1. Per the germline V gene, CDR1 is LNHDA and CDR2 is SQIVND (reference sequence). This CDR3 is built from 15 residues. After removal of 5 bases from V and 3 bases from J, the junction contained 8 bases not matched to a gene. The CDR3 is CASSVGQAPDYGYTF. Here the CDR3 DNA reads TGTGCCAGTAGTGTGGGACAGGCGCCTGACTATGGCTACACCTTC.

The V gene is TRBV7-3, the J gene TRBJ2-1; 8 nucleotides agree with TRBD1. The ends lost 5 bases at V and 6 bases at J; junction bases unmatched: 9. Germline CDR1 SGHTA, CDR2 FQGTGA. CDR3 length: 15 residues. The CDR3: CASSPDRVGANEQFF. The CDR3 region has the DNA TGTGCCAGCAGCCCGGACAGGGTAGGTGCCAATGAGCAGTTCTTC.

The rearrangement joins TRBV12-3 or TRBV12-4 to TRBJ1-4; D is unresolved. The CDR3 is 13 amino acids. The V gene lost 1 base and the J gene lost 7 bases, with 7 bases spanning the gap. For the CDR3, the DNA is TGTGCCAGCAGTTTAGAACTTGGTGAAAAACTGTTTTTT. Translation: CASSLELGEKLFF.

V and J are TRBV5-5 and TRBJ2-1; D call uncertain. Germline CDR1 and CDR2: SGHKS and YYEKEE (reference sequence). This CDR3 spans 13 amino acids. V dropped 3 bases and J dropped 7 bases, with 11 bases sitting between them. CDR3 protein: CASSYPHGNEQFF. The CDR3, as DNA: TGTGCCAGCAGCTACCCTCACGGTAATGAGCAGTTCTTC.

The J gene is TRBJ2-3, the V gene TRBV12-3 or TRBV12-4; a possible D gene is TRBD2 (6 bases). V lost 3 bases, J lost 3 bases, and 7 bases lay in between. CDR3 length equals 13 residues. The DNA for the CDR3 is TGTGCCAGCAGTTTCGGGAGAACAGATACGCAGTATTTT. This gives the protein CASSFGRTDTQYF.

This clone was observed a few times. This sequence joins TRBV27 and TRBJ1-6; 7 nucleotides match TRBD1. Germline lookup yields CDR1 MNHEY and CDR2 SMNVEV (reference sequence). The CDR3 is 16 residues long. J lost 5 bases, V lost 2 bases, and 6 bases had no gene match. DNA of the CDR3: TGTGCCAGCAGTTTAAAAGGAGGGGGCAATAATTCACCCCTCCACTTT. Amino acids: CASSLKGGGNNSPLHF.

The chain links TRBV3-1 (or the pseudogene TRBV3-2) to TRBJ2-1; no clear D. The V and J ends lost 2 bases and 6 bases respectively, with 11 bases between them. In germline, CDR1 is LGHDT, CDR2 YNNKEL (reference sequence). The CDR3 consists of 14 residues. The CDR3 bases are TGTGCCAGCAGCCAACCTCCTCCAGGCAATGAGCAGTTCTTC. Its protein is CASSQPPPGNEQFF.